The table lists the clone carrying this TCR beta chain with many counts. Its antigen is not known. The data derive from a study of regulatory T cells in long-lasting Graves disease. In the study overall: The antithyroid drugs taken by newly diagnosed Graves' patients had been used for under 3 months. General study points: A greater number of public clonotypes (approximately 2,500) was shared by persistent patients than by new patients (around 960).

Building the TCR beta libraries relied on iRepertoire HTBI primers, and CDR3 regions underwent Arm-PCR. Original processing notes: Sample data revealed some 58 TRBV and 12 to 15 TRBJ segments. TCRdb re-analysed the multiplex PCR reads in MiXCR, keeping a single row per CDR3 protein. The V and J calls and clone size are TCRdb's, not the authors'. The sample yields about 350,000 distinct CDR3 sequences, under 20% seen once. The time point: newly diagnosed GD, antithyroid drugs for less than 3 months. PBMC-derived RNA was used for the TCR library. With 5 bases removed from V and 2 bases from J, the gap between germline ends came to 25 bases. From germline, CDR1 is DFQATT and CDR2 SNEGSKA (reference sequence). CDR3 size: 17 residues. The same data also contributed to another study, on T cells in Graves' hyperthyroidism and ophthalmopathy.

The sample consisted of peripheral blood mononuclear cells (PBMCs), taken at new diagnosis, from a patient treated with antithyroid drugs. The TCR was taken from a woman aged 18-29 years with Graves disease. The chain is built from TRBV20-1 and TRBJ2-7, with D perhaps matching TRBD1 or TRBD2 (7 bases each). Here the CDR3 DNA reads TGCAGTGCTGGCGACAGGGCCCATGCGGGAGAACCCTACGAGCAGTACTTC. Translated, it gives CSAGDRAHAGEPYEQYF.